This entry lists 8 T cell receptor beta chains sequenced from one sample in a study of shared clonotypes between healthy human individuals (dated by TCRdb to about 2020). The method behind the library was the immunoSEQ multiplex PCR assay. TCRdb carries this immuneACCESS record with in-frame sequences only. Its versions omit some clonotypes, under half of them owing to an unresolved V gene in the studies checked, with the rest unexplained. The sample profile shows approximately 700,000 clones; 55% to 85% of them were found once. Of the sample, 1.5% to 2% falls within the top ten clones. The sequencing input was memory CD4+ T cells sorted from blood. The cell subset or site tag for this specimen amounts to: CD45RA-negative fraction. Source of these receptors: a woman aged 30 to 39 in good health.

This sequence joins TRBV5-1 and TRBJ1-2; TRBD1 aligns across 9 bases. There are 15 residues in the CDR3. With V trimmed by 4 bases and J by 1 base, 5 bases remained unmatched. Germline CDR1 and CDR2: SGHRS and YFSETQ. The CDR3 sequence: CASSRTGEINYGYTF. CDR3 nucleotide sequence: TGCGCCAGCAGCCGGACAGGGGAGATTAACTATGGCTACACCTTC.

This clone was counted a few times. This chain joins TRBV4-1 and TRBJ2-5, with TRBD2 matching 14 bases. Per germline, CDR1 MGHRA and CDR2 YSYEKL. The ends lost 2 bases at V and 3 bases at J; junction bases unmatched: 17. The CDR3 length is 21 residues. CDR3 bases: TGCGCCAGCAGCCAACGACGCTCCGGGACTAGCGGGAGCACCGGGGAAGAGACCCAGTACTTC. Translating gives CASSQRRSGTSGSTGEETQYF.

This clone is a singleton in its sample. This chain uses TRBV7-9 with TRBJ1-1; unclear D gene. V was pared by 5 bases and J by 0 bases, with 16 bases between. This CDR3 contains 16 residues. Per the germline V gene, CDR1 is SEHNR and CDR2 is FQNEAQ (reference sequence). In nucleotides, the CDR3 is TGTGCCAGCAGCAAAGAGGGCTTTATTATGAACACTGAAGCTTTCTTT. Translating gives CASSKEGFIMNTEAFF.

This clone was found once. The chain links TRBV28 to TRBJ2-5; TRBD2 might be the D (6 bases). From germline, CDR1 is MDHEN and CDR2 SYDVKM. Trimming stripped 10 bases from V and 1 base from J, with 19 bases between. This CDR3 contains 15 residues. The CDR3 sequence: CATKEGRTFQETQYF. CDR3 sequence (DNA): TGTGCCACCAAGGAGGGGAGGACCTTCCAAGAGACCCAGTACTTC. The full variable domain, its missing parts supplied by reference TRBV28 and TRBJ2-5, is DVKVTQSSRYLVKRTGEKVFLECVQDMDHENMFWYRQDPGLGLRLIYFSYDVKMKEKGDIPEGYSVSREKKERFSLILESASTNQTSMYLCATKEGRTFQETQYFGPGTRLLVL.

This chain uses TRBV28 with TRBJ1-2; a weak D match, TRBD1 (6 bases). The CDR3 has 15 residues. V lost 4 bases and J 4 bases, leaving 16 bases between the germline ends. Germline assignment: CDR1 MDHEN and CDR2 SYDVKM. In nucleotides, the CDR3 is TGTGCCAGCAGTTCCTACGGTAGGGGGTTCTATGGCTACACCTTC. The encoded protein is CASSSYGRGFYGYTF.

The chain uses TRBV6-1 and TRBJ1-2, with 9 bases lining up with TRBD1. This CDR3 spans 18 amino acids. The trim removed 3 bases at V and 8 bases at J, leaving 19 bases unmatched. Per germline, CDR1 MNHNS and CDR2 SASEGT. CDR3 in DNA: TGTGCCAGCAGTGATTCCCCGAACCTACAGGGGGCGATTCGGGGCTACACCTTC. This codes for CASSDSPNLQGAIRGYTF.

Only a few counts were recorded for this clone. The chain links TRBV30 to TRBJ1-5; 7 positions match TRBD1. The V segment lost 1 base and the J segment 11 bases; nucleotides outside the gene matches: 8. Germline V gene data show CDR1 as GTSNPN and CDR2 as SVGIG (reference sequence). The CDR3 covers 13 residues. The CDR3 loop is CAWSAGGPEAQHF. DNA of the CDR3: TGTGCCTGGAGTGCAGGGGGTCCGGAGGCCCAGCATTTT.

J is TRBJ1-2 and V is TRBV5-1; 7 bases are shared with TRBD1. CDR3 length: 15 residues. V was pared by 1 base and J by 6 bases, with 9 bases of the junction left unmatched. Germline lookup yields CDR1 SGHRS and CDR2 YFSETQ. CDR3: CASSLRRQGQDGYTF. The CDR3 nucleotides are TGCGCCAGCAGCTTGAGGCGACAGGGTCAGGATGGCTACACCTTC. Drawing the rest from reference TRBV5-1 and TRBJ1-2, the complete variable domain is KAGVTQTPRYLIKTRGQQVTLSCSPISGHRSVSWYQQTPGQGLQFLFEYFSETQRNKGNFPGRFSGRQFSNSRSEMNVSTLELGDSALYLCASSLRRQGQDGYTFGSGTRLTVV.